What follows describes a single T cell receptor beta chain. The data stem from a study of blood T cell repertoires in COVID-19. Across the study: Donors in the United States, Italy and Spain gave samples during acute or convalescent COVID-19. PBMCs, B-cell-depleted T cells, or T cells provided the cDNA or gDNA that made up the material.

In the authors' methods: Estimated nucleated cell counts came from reference gene primer amplification. Measured with immunoSEQ multiplex PCR; TCRdb has only the in-frame clones, and not every one. V, J and clone size derive from that table, while D and trimming were established from the DNA sequence. The sample contains fewer than 150,000 clones, 60% to 85% of which appear only once. From germline, CDR1 is SGHVS and CDR2 FQNEAQ. The CDR3 consists of 14 residues. Trimming cost V 5 bases and J 4 bases; bases outside gene matches: 6. The genes are TRBV7-8 and TRBJ1-2; 8 bases are a match to TRBD1. This receptor was taken from a man between 65 and 80 years old with acute or convalescent COVID-19. Sequenced sample: peripheral blood. The CDR3, as DNA: TGTGCCAGCAGCCCGACAGGGGTTGTCTATGGCTACACCTTC. Protein: CASSPTGVVYGYTF.